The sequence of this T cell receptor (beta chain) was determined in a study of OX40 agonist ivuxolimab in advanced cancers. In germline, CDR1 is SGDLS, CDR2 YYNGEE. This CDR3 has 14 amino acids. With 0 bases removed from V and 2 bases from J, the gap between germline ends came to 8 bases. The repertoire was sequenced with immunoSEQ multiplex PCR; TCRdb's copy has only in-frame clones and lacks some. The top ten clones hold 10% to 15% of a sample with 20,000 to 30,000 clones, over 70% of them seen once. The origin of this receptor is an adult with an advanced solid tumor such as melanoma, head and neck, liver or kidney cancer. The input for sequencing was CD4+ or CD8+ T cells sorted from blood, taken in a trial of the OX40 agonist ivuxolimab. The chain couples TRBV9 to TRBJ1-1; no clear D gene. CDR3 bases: TGTGCCAGCAGCGTAGTTACCGGAAACACTGAAGCTTTCTTT. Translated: CASSVVTGNTEAFF.